The rows below give T cell receptor beta chains drawn from one sample of a study of cytomegalovirus exposure and HLA in healthy donors. Generated by immunoSEQ multiplex PCR, the TCRdb table keeps only in-frame clones and is missing some. The table has 130,000 to 150,000 clones, around 88% seen once. Sequences were obtained from PBMCs. The receptors come from a young woman in good health and CMV-seropositive. The CDR3 runs from the conserved cysteine through the conserved F or W. The D gene is left open where the match is weak. A clone size is listed for some rows: how often the clone was seen (once, few, many), or a class if it is expanded.

TGTGCCAGCTCACCTATATGGGCTGACACTGAAGCTTTCTTT,CASSPIWADTEAFF,TRBV18,-,TRBJ1-1,-
TGTGCTAGCAGCTTGGGACTAGCTAATGAGCAGTTCTTC,CASSLGLANEQFF,TRBV7-7,TRBD2,TRBJ2-1,once
TGCGCCACCCACTCTGGGGGGAAAGGAGAGCAGTTCTTC,CATHSGGKGEQFF,TRBV5-1,-,TRBJ2-1,-
TGTGCCACCAGCAGAGATTATGGAGGGCGGGCTGAAGCTTTCTTT,CATSRDYGGRAEAFF,TRBV15,-,TRBJ1-1,-
TGTGCCAGCAGCTTAAATACAGGGGCAGGAAACACCATATATTTT,CASSLNTGAGNTIYF,TRBV7-8,TRBD1,TRBJ1-3,once
TGTGCCAGCAGTTTTTCTTATTCGGGTGAAAAACTGTTTTTT,CASSFSYSGEKLFF,TRBV27,-,TRBJ1-4,-
TGTGCCAGCACCCCGACAGGGAGCTCCTACAATGAGCAGTTCTTC,CASTPTGSSYNEQFF,TRBV27,TRBD1,TRBJ2-1,-
TGTGCCATCAGTGAGTTGGGGACAGGGGCCTCAGCTAATGAAAAACTGTTTTTT,CAISELGTGASANEKLFF,TRBV10-3,TRBD1,TRBJ1-4,-
TGTGCCAGCAGCCAAGTTCAGGGGGTCGGCAATTCACCCCTCCACTTT,CASSQVQGVGNSPLHF,TRBV14,TRBD1,TRBJ1-6,-
TGTGCCAGCAGCAAGTGGGGGGACAGGGATGAAAAACTGTTTTTT,CASSKWGDRDEKLFF,TRBV7-9,TRBD1,TRBJ1-4,-
TGTGCCAGCAGCATAGACAGACTCAAGACCCAGTACTTC,CASSIDRLKTQYF,TRBV7-3,-,TRBJ2-5,-
TGTGCCAGCAGCCCGACAAGGATCGGACAGGGGTCCTACGAGCAGTACTTC,CASSPTRIGQGSYEQYF,TRBV7-9,TRBD1,TRBJ2-7,-
TGTGCCAGCAGCCAGGGGGAAAAACTGTTTTTT,CASSQGEKLFF,TRBV2,-,TRBJ1-4,-
TGTGCCAGCAGTGATGGGGTTGGGAGGGCTCACTATGGCTACACCTTC,CASSDGVGRAHYGYTF,TRBV2,-,TRBJ1-2,-
TGTGCCTGGACAGGGGGCACAGATACGCAGTATTTT,CAWTGGTDTQYF,TRBV30,-,TRBJ2-3,-
TGTGCCAGCAGTGTAGCGGGGGGGACAGTGGGGACCCAGTACTTC,CASSVAGGTVGTQYF,TRBV28,TRBD2,TRBJ2-5,-
TGTGCCAGCAGCTCTGTTAGGAGCATTGCTTTCTTT,CASSSVRSIAFF,TRBV5-6,-,TRBJ1-1,-
TGTGCCACCAGCAGAGATTTGACAGATCAGCCCCAGCATTTT,CATSRDLTDQPQHF,TRBV15,-,TRBJ1-5,-
TGCAGCGTTGACGTCCGCAGGGCAGAGACCCAGTACTTC,CSVDVRRAETQYF,TRBV29-1,-,TRBJ2-5,-
TGTGCCAGCAGCGCGGGACAGGGAGCCTACGAGCAGTACTTC,CASSAGQGAYEQYF,TRBV5-5,TRBD1,TRBJ2-7,-
TGCAGCGTTGATAGCGCACAGACGAACACTGAAGCTTTCTTT,CSVDSAQTNTEAFF,TRBV29-1,-,TRBJ1-1,-
TGCAGCGTCCTACTAGCGTCTCTAAGCTACGAGCAGTACTTC,CSVLLASLSYEQYF,TRBV29-1,TRBD2,TRBJ2-7,-
TGTGCCAGCAGTCCGGGACAGGGTTACGAAAAACTGTTTTTT,CASSPGQGYEKLFF,TRBV6-4,TRBD1,TRBJ1-4,-
TGTGCCAGCAGCGAGACCGGGGGGCGGGGCACAGATACGCAGTATTTT,CASSETGGRGTDTQYF,TRBV9,-,TRBJ2-3,-
TGTGCCAGCAGCCTCCTTGATGGGCGGGGGGGCCCGGCAGATACGCAGTATTTT,CASSLLDGRGGPADTQYF,TRBV13,TRBD2,TRBJ2-3,-
TGTGCCTGGAGTGTAGGGCCCCGTGACAGGGGAGAGACCCAGTACTTC,CAWSVGPRDRGETQYF,TRBV30,TRBD1,TRBJ2-5,-
TGTGCCAGCAGTTTCGCCTCCAGCGGGGGTAATGAGCAGTTCTTC,CASSFASSGGNEQFF,TRBV27,TRBD2,TRBJ2-1,-
TGTGCCAGCAGTGATCCCGACAGGCCTGGCCGGTACACCGGGGAGCTGTTTTTT,CASSDPDRPGRYTGELFF,TRBV6-1,-,TRBJ2-2,-
TGTGCCAGCAGCTTATTGGCGGGGACCTACGAGCAGTACTTC,CASSLLAGTYEQYF,TRBV7-8,-,TRBJ2-7,few
TGTGCCAGCAGCCGGACCGGACAGCAAGAGACCCAGTACTTC,CASSRTGQQETQYF,TRBV7-8,-,TRBJ2-5,-
TGCGCCAGCAGCTTGGGTGCCACAGTGAACACTGAAGCTTTCTTT,CASSLGATVNTEAFF,TRBV5-1,-,TRBJ1-1,-
TGTGCCAGCAGTTTAATCCCTCGGACAGGGGAGGAGGAGAACCAAATGAACACTGAAGCTTTCTTT,CASSLIPRTGEEENQMNTEAFF,TRBV27,TRBD1,TRBJ1-1,-
TGTGCCAGCTCACCACAGGGGGCTAACACCGGGGAGCTGTTTTTT,CASSPQGANTGELFF,TRBV18,TRBD1,TRBJ2-2,once
TGTGCCAGTAGTATTCAGGGAGGTACGCAGTATTTT,CASSIQGGTQYF,TRBV19,-,TRBJ2-3,once
TGTGCCAGCAGCCCCAGGGGCGACGGGAACACCGGGGAGCTGTTTTTT,CASSPRGDGNTGELFF,TRBV9,-,TRBJ2-2,-
TGTGCCTGTAGCGGCTCCTACGAGCAGTACTTC,CACSGSYEQYF,TRBV28,-,TRBJ2-7,-
TGTGCCAGCAGCTCTCTGTTGGAGGCGCAGTATTTT,CASSSLLEAQYF,TRBV7-2,-,TRBJ2-3,once
TGTGCCAGTAGTATAGAACCCGGGATTGAGCAGTACTTC,CASSIEPGIEQYF,TRBV19,-,TRBJ2-7,few
TGTGCCAGCAGTGAAATCGGGACAGGGGTCTACGAGCAGTACTTC,CASSEIGTGVYEQYF,TRBV6-1,TRBD1,TRBJ2-7,-
TGTGCCAGCAGTACTATCGGTAGCAATCAGCCCCAGCATTTT,CASSTIGSNQPQHF,TRBV25-1,-,TRBJ1-5,-
TGTGCCAGCAGCACAACGACAGGTTTAGGAAACTATGGCTACACCTTC,CASSTTTGLGNYGYTF,TRBV27,-,TRBJ1-2,-
TGCGCCAGCAGCCAAGGGGCAGCTTCCTACGAGCAGTACTTC,CASSQGAASYEQYF,TRBV4-1,-,TRBJ2-7,-
TGCGCCAGCAGCCCTGGCGGGACAGCGAACACCGGGGAGCTGTTTTTT,CASSPGGTANTGELFF,TRBV5-1,-,TRBJ2-2,-
TGCGCCAGCAGCTCGACTAGCGGGGGGGCTAGAGATACGCAGTATTTT,CASSSTSGGARDTQYF,TRBV5-1,TRBD2,TRBJ2-3,-
TGTGCTAGTGCCGCTAACTATGGCTACACCTTC,CASAANYGYTF,TRBV12-5,-,TRBJ1-2,few
TGTGCCAGCAGTGATCGGGGGACCCTCTACGAGCAGTACTTC,CASSDRGTLYEQYF,TRBV2,-,TRBJ2-7,-
TGTGCCAGTAGTATCCGGGACAGGGGTGGACCCCTCCACTTT,CASSIRDRGGPLHF,TRBV19,TRBD1,TRBJ1-6,-
TGTGCCAGCTCGGGACAGGGGGCATCCTCCTACGAGCAGTACTTC,CASSGQGASSYEQYF,TRBV6-1,TRBD1,TRBJ2-7,-
TGTGCCAGTAGTATTAGCTGGAAGGACATTTATAATTCACCCCTCCACTTT,CASSISWKDIYNSPLHF,TRBV19,-,TRBJ1-6,-
TGCAGCGTTGAAGGCCTGCGGGAGAGAAGCTCCTACAATGAGCAGTTCTTC,CSVEGLRERSSYNEQFF,TRBV29-1,TRBD2,TRBJ2-1,-
TGTGCCTGGAGCAGCGGGGCGGTGACCCAGTACTTC,CAWSSGAVTQYF,TRBV30,TRBD2,TRBJ2-5,-
TGCGCCAGCAGCCAAGTCCGCAGAAATCAGCCCCAGCATTTT,CASSQVRRNQPQHF,TRBV4-1,-,TRBJ1-5,-
TGTGCCAGCAGCTATAGCGGGAACCGCGAGCAGTTCTTC,CASSYSGNREQFF,TRBV11-3,TRBD2,TRBJ2-1,-
TGTGCCAGCAGTTCCCCCTCCTTATTCGGGGGCTACACCTTC,CASSSPSLFGGYTF,TRBV6-5,-,TRBJ1-2,-
TGTGCCAGCAGCGTCCTACCAGATACGCAGTATTTT,CASSVLPDTQYF,TRBV7-8,-,TRBJ2-3,-
TGTGCCAGCAGTGTTGAGGGGGAGGGGACTGAAGCTTTCTTT,CASSVEGEGTEAFF,TRBV2,-,TRBJ1-1,few
TGTGCCAGCAGGCCGCAGGTCCTAAGGAGCAATCAGCCCCAGCATTTT,CASRPQVLRSNQPQHF,TRBV14,-,TRBJ1-5,once